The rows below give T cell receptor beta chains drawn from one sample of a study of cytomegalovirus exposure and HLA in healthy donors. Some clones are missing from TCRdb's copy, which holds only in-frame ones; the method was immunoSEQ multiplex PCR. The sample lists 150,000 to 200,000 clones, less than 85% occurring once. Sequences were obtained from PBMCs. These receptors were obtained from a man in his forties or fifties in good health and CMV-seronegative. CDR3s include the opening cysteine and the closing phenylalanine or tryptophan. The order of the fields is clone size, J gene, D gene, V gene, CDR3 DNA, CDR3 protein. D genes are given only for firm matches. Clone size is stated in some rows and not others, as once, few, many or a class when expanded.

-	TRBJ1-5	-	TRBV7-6	TGTGCCAGCAGCTTAGGGGCCAGCTATAGCAATCAGCCCCAGCATTTT	CASSLGASYSNQPQHF
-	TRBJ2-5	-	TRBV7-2	TGTGCCAGCAGCTTAGGGACTCAAGAGACCCAGTACTTC	CASSLGTQETQYF
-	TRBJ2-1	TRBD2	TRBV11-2	TGTGCCAGCAGCTTAGCCGGGGGGGATCATAATGAGCAGTTCTTC	CASSLAGGDHNEQFF
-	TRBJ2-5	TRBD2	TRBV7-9	TGTGCCAGCAGCTTAGAACAGCGGGGGGCTTTAGAGACCCAGTACTTC	CASSLEQRGALETQYF
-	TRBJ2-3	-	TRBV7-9	TGTGCCAGCAGCTTAGTGGCTAGCGCGACCACAGATACGCAGTATTTT	CASSLVASATTDTQYF
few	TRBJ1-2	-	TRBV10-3	TGTGCCATCAGTGAGGCCGGGGATGCCTATGGCTACACCTTC	CAISEAGDAYGYTF
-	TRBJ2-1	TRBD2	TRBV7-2	TGTGCCAGCAGCTCATCCGGGACTAGCGGGAAGCCCTGGCAGTTCTTC	CASSSSGTSGKPWQFF
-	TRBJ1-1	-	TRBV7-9	TGTGCCAGCAGCCCGCAGGCCCACACTGAAGCTTTCTTT	CASSPQAHTEAFF
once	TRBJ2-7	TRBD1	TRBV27	TGTGCCAGCAGCACCAATCCGGGACAGGGTCTCGAGCAGTACTTC	CASSTNPGQGLEQYF
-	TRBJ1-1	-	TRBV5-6	TGTGCCAGCAGCTACCACCAGGTATTGGTAACTGAAGCTTTCTTT	CASSYHQVLVTEAFF
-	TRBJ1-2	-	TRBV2	TGTGCCAGCAGTGAAGATATCAGGTACTATGGCTACACCTTC	CASSEDIRYYGYTF
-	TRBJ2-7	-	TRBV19	TGTGCCAGTAGTATTGGTCTCCAGGGCGCGCAGTACTTC	CASSIGLQGAQYF
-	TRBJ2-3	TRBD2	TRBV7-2	TGTGCCAGCAGCTCCCAGGTAGCGGGGGGGCCAGATACGCAGTATTTT	CASSSQVAGGPDTQYF
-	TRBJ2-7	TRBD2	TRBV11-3	TGTGCCAGCAGCTTAGTTCTTAGCGGGAGTCCTCACGAGCAGTACTTC	CASSLVLSGSPHEQYF
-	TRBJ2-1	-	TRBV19	TGTGCCAGCAGACAGGCGAATGAGCAGTTCTTC	CASRQANEQFF
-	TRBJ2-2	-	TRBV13	TGTGCCAGCAGCGGCAGGAACACCGGGGAGCTGTTTTTT	CASSGRNTGELFF
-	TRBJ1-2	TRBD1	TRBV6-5	TGTGCCAGCAGTGGACAGGGCGGCTATGGCTACACCTTC	CASSGQGGYGYTF
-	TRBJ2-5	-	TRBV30	TGTGCCTGGAGTGATGCTCGGGTTAAGACCCAGTACTTC	CAWSDARVKTQYF
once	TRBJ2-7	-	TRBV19	TGTGCCAGTAGTATAGTAGGAGGGATAACCGAGCAGTACTTC	CASSIVGGITEQYF